This T cell receptor beta chain was obtained from a study of cytomegalovirus exposure and HLA in healthy donors. A multiplex PCR was run with 60 Vbeta primers and 13 Jbeta primers. Sequenced by immunoSEQ multiplex PCR; TCRdb stores in-frame clones only, minus some. The table records 170,000 or so clones, 80% to 85% of them present only once. Germline V lookup: CDR1 SQVTM, CDR2 ANQGSEA. CDR3 length: 15 residues. With 3 bases removed from V and 3 bases from J, the gap between germline ends came to 16 bases. Whole-study findings and limits: An ancestry cluster, one associated with Asian ancestry, reportedly showed fewer N-insertions than the 666-donor mean in a later analysis. Accurate prediction of most subjects' HLA-A and HLA-B alleles from TCR beta sequences was reported.

Of note for this clone: Its antigen remains unidentified.

This sequence was found in a boy aged 2 to 9 in good health and CMV-seronegative. The J gene is TRBJ2-3, the V gene TRBV29-1; maybe TRBD1 (5 bases). The sequencing sample was made of PBMCs. The CDR3 coding sequence is TGCAGCGTTGAGGCAGGGAAGGGTAGAACAGATACGCAGTATTTT. It codes for CSVEAGKGRTDTQYF.